These 26 T cell receptor beta chains originate from one sample sequenced in a study of molecular identifiers for immune sequencing clone quantification. TCRdb reprocessed the PCR reads via MiXCR and lists one record per CDR3 protein. The sample lists 550,000 to 750,000 distinct CDR3 sequences; around 20% were seen once. Specimen: naive CD8+ T cells from blood, with Jurkat cell RNA spiked in. Specified subset: FACS-sorted CD8+CD4-CCR7+CD45RA+ naive T cells. The receptors shown here come from a human donor in good health. Some libraries in this study had Jurkat cell RNA spiked in.

The genes are TRBV27 and TRBJ1-5; no clear D gene. The CDR3 consists of 13 residues. Trimming pared 1 base from V and 5 bases from J, leaving 6 bases between. CDR1 and CDR2 (germline): MNHEY, SMNVEV (reference sequence). CDR3 in amino acids: CASSLLADQPQHF. Written as DNA, the CDR3 is TGTGCCAGCAGTTTATTGGCCGATCAGCCCCAGCATTTT.

About this clonotype itself: With a much larger clone just one base away, this may be a read error. The CDR3 carries no conserved terminal phenylalanine or tryptophan, so it likely arises from a read error. V usage is TRBV10-1 and J usage is TRBJ2-7; tentatively, D is TRBD1 (5 bases). The CDR3 sequence is 13 residues long. The ends were cut back, 4 bases at V and 3 bases at J, with 10 bases in the middle. Germline CDR1 is WNHNN and CDR2 is SYGVQD (reference sequence). CDR3 DNA: TGCGCCAGCAGTGGACAGCCAGACTACGAGCAGTACCTC. Protein product: CASSGQPDYEQYL.

This clonotype was counted only a few times. This chain uses TRBV6-5 with TRBJ2-1; 12 positions match TRBD2. The J segment lost 6 bases and the V segment lost 8 bases, leaving 14 bases of the junction unmatched. In germline, CDR1 is MNHEY, CDR2 SVGAGI. This CDR3 spans 17 amino acids. CDR3 residues: CASAELAGGLGGNEQFF. The CDR3 DNA reads TGTGCCAGCGCGGAACTAGCGGGGGGCCTGGGGGGCAATGAGCAGTTCTTC.

Of note for this clonotype: This clone may be a read error of a much larger clone one base away. V is TRBV4-1 and J is TRBJ2-3; TRBD2 matches 10 bases. The CDR3 covers 19 residues. V lost 0 bases and J lost 5; bases outside the gene matches: 14. Germline V gene data show CDR1 as MGHRA and CDR2 as YSYEKL. The CDR3 region has the DNA TGCGCCAGCAGCCAAGATAAAGCGACTAGCGGGCGATCGATAGATACGCAGTATTTT. Its protein product is CASSQDKATSGRSIDTQYF.

In regard to this clonotype: This may stem from a read error, because a much larger clone lies one nucleotide away. The rearrangement uses TRBV29-1 and TRBJ2-5, with D uncertain. Germline V CDR1 and CDR2: SQVTM, ANQGSEA. There are 12 residues in the CDR3. CDR3 coding DNA: TGCAGCGCTGAAGACATGGGAGAGACCCAGTACTTC. It yields the protein CSAEDMGETQYF.

For this clonotype: This sequence may be a read error, since a much larger clone differs from it by one base. The chain joins TRBV24-1 to TRBJ1-1; weak D call: TRBD1 (6 bases). Trimming removed 9 bases at V and 7 bases at J, with 14 bases between. The germline gives CDR1 KGHDR, CDR2 SFDVKD. The CDR3 has 12 residues. The CDR3 region is CATRQTGLEAFF. The CDR3 bases are TGTGCCACCCGCCAGACAGGCCTTGAAGCTTTCTTT.

This clonotype has a count of ten or more. This chain connects TRBV7-2 to TRBJ2-5; TRBD2 matches at 7 bases. Germline CDR1 SGHTA, CDR2 FQGNSA. The ends lost 3 bases at V and 2 bases at J; junction bases unmatched: 3. This CDR3 is built from 14 residues. The CDR3 DNA is TGTGCCAGCAGCTTTCTAGCGGAACAAGAGACCCAGTACTTC. Encoded protein: CASSFLAEQETQYF.

V usage is TRBV14 and J usage is TRBJ2-7; TRBD1 matches at 9 bases. V dropped 6 bases and J dropped 5; count of bases not matched to a gene: 5. The CDR3 has 13 residues. Germline CDR1 and CDR2: SGHDN and FVKESK. CDR3 DNA: TGTGCCAGCAGACGGACAGGGGCCCACGAGCAGTACTTC. It yields the protein CASRRTGAHEQYF.

This clonotype was detected many times. The chain uses TRBV6-1 and TRBJ2-7, with D possibly TRBD1 on 6 matching bases. The ends were cut back, 5 bases at V and 0 bases at J, with 14 bases in the middle. CDR1 MNHNS and CDR2 SASEGT come from the germline V gene. The CDR3 totals 15 residues. The CDR3 protein is CASSPGHSLSYEQYF. Written as DNA, the CDR3 is TGTGCCAGCAGTCCGGGACACTCGCTCTCCTACGAGCAGTACTTC.

This clonotype was seen repeatedly, ten times or more. V usage is TRBV7-9 and J usage is TRBJ2-5; TRBD2 might be the D (5 bases). This CDR3 contains 14 residues. V was trimmed by 2 bases and J by 3 bases, leaving 10 bases between them. In germline, CDR1 is SEHNR, CDR2 FQNEAQ (reference sequence). CDR3 coding DNA: TGTGCCAGCAGCTTATCCTGGGGAGAAGAGACCCAGTACTTC. Residues: CASSLSWGEETQYF.

The sample holds a few counts of this clonotype. The chain is built from TRBV20-1 and TRBJ2-3, with TRBD1 identical over 7 bases. CDR1 is DFQATT, CDR2 SNEGSKA, per germline (reference sequence). CDR3 length equals 18 residues. Losses at the gene ends were 1 base for V and 0 bases for J; bases not matched to a gene: 13. CDR3: CSARATLGRDSSTDTQYF. The CDR3 nucleotides are TGCAGTGCTAGAGCCACCCTGGGCCGGGACAGTAGCACAGATACGCAGTATTTT.

The rearrangement links TRBV11-2 to TRBJ2-5, with D possibly TRBD1 on 6 matching bases. V lost 2 bases and J lost 1, with 11 bases in between. The CDR3 covers 15 residues. Per the germline V gene, CDR1 is SGHAT and CDR2 is FQNNGV. CDR3 sequence (DNA): TGTGCCAGCAGCTTAAGCCGGGACACCCAAGAGACCCAGTACTTC. Residues: CASSLSRDTQETQYF.

This chain connects TRBV11-2 to TRBJ1-5; 7 bases match TRBD1. Trimming took 4 bases from V and 0 from J; bases not matched to a gene: 9. This CDR3 spans 17 amino acids. The germline V gene encodes CDR1 SGHAT and CDR2 FQNNGV. The CDR3 is CASSSPDRNYSNQPQHF. The CDR3 DNA reads TGTGCCAGCAGCTCTCCGGACAGGAACTATAGCAATCAGCCCCAGCATTTT.

This clonotype was seen at least ten times. V and J are TRBV19 and TRBJ1-1; D call uncertain. The germline CDR1 and CDR2 sequences are LNHDA and SQIVND (reference sequence). The CDR3 covers 13 residues. The V end was cut by 1 base, the J end by 1 base, with 4 bases between. For the CDR3, the DNA is TGTGCCAGTAGTATAGCGACGAACACTGAAGCTTTCTTT. Its protein is CASSIATNTEAFF. Full variable domain (missing parts from reference TRBV19 and TRBJ1-1): DGGITQSPKYLFRKEGQNVTLSCEQNLNHDAMYWYRQDPGQGLRLIYYSQIVNDFQKGDIAEGYSVSREKKESFPLTVTSAQKNPTAFYLCASSIATNTEAFFGQGTRLTVV.

The sample holds a few counts of this clonotype. The chain is built from TRBV7-8 and TRBJ2-5; 9 positions match TRBD2. Losses at the gene ends were 4 bases for V and 3 bases for J; bases not matched to a gene: 9. Per the germline V gene, CDR1 is SGHVS and CDR2 is FQNEAQ. The CDR3 sequence is 16 residues long. CDR3 sequence reads: CASSSLSGGPKETQYF. CDR3 DNA: TGTGCCAGCAGCTCACTGAGCGGGGGGCCAAAAGAGACCCAGTACTTC.

This clonotype was counted ten times or more. The V gene is TRBV27, the J gene TRBJ2-7; 7 nucleotides align to TRBD2. Germline CDR1 and CDR2: MNHEY and SMNVEV (reference sequence). The CDR3 is 14 amino acids. Trimming cost V 5 bases and J 4 bases; bases outside gene matches: 8. This CDR3 is CASSAAAGAYEQYF. The CDR3 DNA reads TGTGCCAGCAGTGCCGCGGCGGGAGCTTACGAGCAGTACTTC.

This chain uses TRBV7-2 with TRBJ1-2, with no clear D. V was cut by 5 bases and J by 6 bases, with 10 bases left in between. There are 12 residues in the CDR3. The germline V gene has CDR1 SGHTA and CDR2 FQGNSA. DNA for the CDR3: TGTGCCAGCAGCGCTTCATTTGATGGCTACACCTTC. As protein: CASSASFDGYTF.

This clonotype appeared many times. The V and J genes are TRBV19 and TRBJ2-6; 7 bases fit TRBD1. This CDR3 region has 17 residues. Losses at the gene ends were 6 bases for V and 3 bases for J; bases not matched to a gene: 11. CDR1 and CDR2 (germline): LNHDA, SQIVND (reference sequence). Here the CDR3 reads CASSDPYRGDGANVLTF. CDR3 nucleotide sequence: TGTGCCAGTAGCGATCCCTACAGGGGAGATGGGGCCAACGTCCTGACTTTC.

This clonotype was seen many times. This sequence joins TRBV7-9 and TRBJ1-1; no definite D call. Looked up from germline, CDR1 is SEHNR and CDR2 is FQNEAQ (reference sequence). The CDR3 runs to 14 residues. Deletions cut 1 base from V and 1 base from J, with 7 bases between. CDR3 sequence (DNA): TGTGCCAGCAGCTTAGGACGGGAGAACACTGAAGCTTTCTTT. It codes for CASSLGRENTEAFF.

In its sample, this clonotype was seen a few times. A much larger clone sits a single nucleotide away, making a read error possible. The chain couples TRBV20-1 to TRBJ1-1, with D perhaps TRBD1 (5 bases). CDR1 DFQATT and CDR2 SNEGSKA come from the germline V gene (reference sequence). The CDR3 spans 13 residues. In DNA, the CDR3 is TGCAGTGCTAGAGTCCGGGGGAACGCTGAAGCTTTCTTT. It is translated as CSARVRGNAEAFF.

Ten or more counts support this clonotype. The V gene is TRBV2, the J gene TRBJ1-2; D might be TRBD1 (6 bases). The CDR3 has 13 residues. The V gene lost 7 bases and the J gene lost 6 bases, with 15 bases spanning the gap. Germline CDR1 reads SNHLY; CDR2 reads FYNNEI. The CDR3 protein is CASNDGYRDGYTF. The CDR3 nucleotides read TGTGCCAGCAACGACGGGTACAGGGATGGCTACACCTTC.

In regard to this clonotype: One junction end disagrees with the germline gene, perhaps due to a read error. The chain carries TRBV20-1 and TRBJ2-1; 10 nucleotides line up with TRBD2. The CDR3 is 16 amino acids. The V gene's germline CDR1 is DFQATT and CDR2 SNEGSKA (reference sequence). The DNA for the CDR3 is TGCAGTACTCTTCCCCCTCTAGCGGGGGTATACAATGAGCAGCTCTTC. This codes for CSTLPPLAGVYNEQLF.

Remarks on this clonotype: A much larger clone is a single base away; this may be a read error. The CDR3 sequence: CASSPVWGATYNEPFF. The CDR3 bases are TGTGCCAGCAGCCCAGTTTGGGGGGCGACCTACAATGAGCCGTTCTTC. This rearrangement joins TRBV5-6 to TRBJ2-1; either TRBD1 or TRBD2 may fit D (6 bases each). Germline V CDR1 and CDR2: SGHDT, YYEEEE. This CDR3 comprises 16 residues.

Points on this clonotype: This may be a read error: a much more frequent sequence differs by one nucleotide. The chain combines TRBV29-1 with TRBJ2-2, with TRBD2 matching over 7 bases. CDR1 is SQVTM, CDR2 ANQGSEA, per germline. This CDR3 spans 16 amino acids. The CDR3 DNA reads as TGCAGCGTTGTAGTAGCGGGTCTTCCCCCCGGCGGGGGGCTGTTTTTT. Protein product: CSVVVAGLPPGGGLFF.

In this sample, this clonotype turned up many times. V gene TRBV27 combines with J gene TRBJ2-7; D might be TRBD1 or TRBD2, each matching 5 bases. V was shortened by 7 bases and J by 0 bases, with 16 bases between the two germline ends. The CDR3 has 15 residues. Germline V gene data show CDR1 as MNHEY and CDR2 as SMNVEV (reference sequence). The CDR3 coding sequence is TGTGCCAGCAAACCGGGACCGAGTCTCTCCTACGAGCAGTACTTC. Residues: CASKPGPSLSYEQYF.

The chain joins TRBV28 to TRBJ1-5; D possibly corresponds to TRBD1 (5 bases). The CDR3 spans 13 residues. Trimming removed 10 bases from V and 7 bases from J, with 17 bases in between. Germline CDR1 MDHEN, CDR2 SYDVKM. The CDR3, as DNA: TGTGCCATCGCGACCCGAGGGGTCCAGCCCCAGCATTTT. It encodes CAIATRGVQPQHF.